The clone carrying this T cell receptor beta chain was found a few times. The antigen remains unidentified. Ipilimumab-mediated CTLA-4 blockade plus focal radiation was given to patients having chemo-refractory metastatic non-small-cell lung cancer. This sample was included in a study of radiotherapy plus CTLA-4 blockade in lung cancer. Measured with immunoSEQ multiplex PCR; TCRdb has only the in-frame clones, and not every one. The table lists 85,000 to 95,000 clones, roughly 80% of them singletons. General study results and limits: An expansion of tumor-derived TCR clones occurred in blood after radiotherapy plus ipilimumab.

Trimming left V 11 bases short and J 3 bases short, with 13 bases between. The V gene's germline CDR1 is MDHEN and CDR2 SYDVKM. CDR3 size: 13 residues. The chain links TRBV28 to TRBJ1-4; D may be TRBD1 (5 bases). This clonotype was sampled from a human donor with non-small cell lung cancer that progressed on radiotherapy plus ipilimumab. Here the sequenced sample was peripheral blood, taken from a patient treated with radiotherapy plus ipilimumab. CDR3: CAGARAANEKLFF. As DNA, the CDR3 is TGTGCCGGGGCGCGGGCGGCTAATGAAAAACTGTTTTTT.